This T cell receptor (beta chain) was captured by sequencing in a study of T cells in localized non-small cell lung cancer. The CDR3 covers 17 residues. Germline values: CDR1 SGHTA, CDR2 FQGNSA. Deletions cut 0 bases from V and 5 bases from J, with 16 bases between. The data were produced by immunoSEQ multiplex PCR, yet TCRdb's version contains in-frame clones alone and is incomplete. The sample includes 50,000 to 70,000 clones, roughly 81% seen only once; the top ten take approximately 4.7%. Turning to this clone: Its matching antigen is unknown.

Study-level findings and limits: A median around 55 of the top 100 tumor clones appeared in adjacent lung.

Here the sequenced sample was PBMCs, taken before any cancer treatment. This sequence joins TRBV7-2 and TRBJ2-2; D is uncertain. The receptor was isolated from a man aged 35-69 years with stage II lung adenocarcinoma. CDR3 region: CASSLAKTARVTGELFF. The DNA for the CDR3 is TGTGCCAGCAGCTTAGCGAAGACGGCGCGAGTAACCGGGGAGCTGTTTTTT.